The present entry profiles one T cell receptor beta chain with its context. The CDR3 covers 14 residues. Germline CDR1 and CDR2: SGHNT and YYREEE (reference sequence). V gave up 4 bases and J gave up 4 bases, with 14 bases separating them. Using immunoSEQ multiplex PCR, the repertoire was profiled, and TCRdb retains in-frame clones only, with some absent. The data contain approximately 100,000 clones, about 80% of them singletons. The data are from a study of blood T cell repertoires in COVID-19. The V gene is TRBV5-4, the J gene TRBJ1-2, with D tentatively TRBD1 (6 bases). Input material: peripheral blood. The clonotype was recovered from a man between 65 and 80 years old with acute or convalescent COVID-19. For the CDR3, the DNA is TGTGCCAGCAGCGACCCTACAGGGCCCTATGGCTACACCTTC. It is translated as CASSDPTGPYGYTF.